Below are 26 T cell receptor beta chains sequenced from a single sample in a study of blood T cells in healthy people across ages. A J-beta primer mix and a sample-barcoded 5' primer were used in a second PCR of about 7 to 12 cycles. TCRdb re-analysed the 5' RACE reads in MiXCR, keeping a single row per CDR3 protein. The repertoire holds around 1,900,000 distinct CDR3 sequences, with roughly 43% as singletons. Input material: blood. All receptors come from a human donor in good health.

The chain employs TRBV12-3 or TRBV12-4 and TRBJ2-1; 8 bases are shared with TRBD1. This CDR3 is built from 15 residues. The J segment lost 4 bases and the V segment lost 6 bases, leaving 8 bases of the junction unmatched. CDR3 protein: CASRYGTGIYNEQFF. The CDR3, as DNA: TGTGCCAGCAGATATGGGACAGGAATTTACAATGAGCAGTTCTTC.

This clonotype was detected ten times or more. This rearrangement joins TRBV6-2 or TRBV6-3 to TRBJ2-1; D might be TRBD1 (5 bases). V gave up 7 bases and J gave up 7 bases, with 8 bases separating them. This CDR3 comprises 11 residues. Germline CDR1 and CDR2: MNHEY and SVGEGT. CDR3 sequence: CASTQGNEQFF. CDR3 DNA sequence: TGTGCCAGCACTCAGGGTAATGAGCAGTTCTTC.

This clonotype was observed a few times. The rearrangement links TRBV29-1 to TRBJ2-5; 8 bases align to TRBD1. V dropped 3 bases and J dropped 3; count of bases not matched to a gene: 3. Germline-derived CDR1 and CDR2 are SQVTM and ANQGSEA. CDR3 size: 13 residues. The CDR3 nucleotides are TGCAGCGTTGAGGTGGGACAGGAAGAGACCCAGTACTTC. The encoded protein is CSVEVGQEETQYF.

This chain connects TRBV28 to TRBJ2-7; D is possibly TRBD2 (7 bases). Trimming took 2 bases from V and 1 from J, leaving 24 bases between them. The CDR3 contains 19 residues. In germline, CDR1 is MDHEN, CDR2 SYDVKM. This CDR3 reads CASSLGVGQAGMLSYEQYF. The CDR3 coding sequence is TGTGCCAGCAGTTTAGGGGTGGGACAAGCGGGAATGTTATCCTACGAGCAGTACTTC.

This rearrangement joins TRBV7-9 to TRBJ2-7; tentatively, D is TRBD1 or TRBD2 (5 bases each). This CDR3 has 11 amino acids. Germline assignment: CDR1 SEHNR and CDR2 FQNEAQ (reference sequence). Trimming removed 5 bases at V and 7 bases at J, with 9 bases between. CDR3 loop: CASSTEGEQYF. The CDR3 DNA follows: TGTGCCAGCAGCACCGAGGGGGAGCAGTACTTC.

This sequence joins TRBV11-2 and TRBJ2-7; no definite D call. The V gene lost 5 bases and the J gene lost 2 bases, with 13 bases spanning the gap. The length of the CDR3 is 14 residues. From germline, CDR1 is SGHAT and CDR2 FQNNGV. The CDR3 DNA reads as TGTGCCAGCAGCCCCCTTAAGGGTCCCTACGAGCAGTACTTC. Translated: CASSPLKGPYEQYF. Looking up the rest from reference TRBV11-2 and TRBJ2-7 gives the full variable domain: EAGVAQSPRYKIIEKRQSVAFWCNPISGHATLYWYQQILGQGPKLLIQFQNNGVVDDSQLPKDRFSAERLKGVDSTLKIQPAKLEDSAVYLCASSPLKGPYEQYFGPGTRLTVT.

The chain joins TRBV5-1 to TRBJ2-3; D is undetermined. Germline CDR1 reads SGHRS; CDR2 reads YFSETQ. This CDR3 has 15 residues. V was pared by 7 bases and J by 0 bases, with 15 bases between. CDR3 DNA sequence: TGCGCCAGCGCCCTGGAGAGTTCTAGCACAGATACGCAGTATTTT. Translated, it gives CASALESSSTDTQYF.

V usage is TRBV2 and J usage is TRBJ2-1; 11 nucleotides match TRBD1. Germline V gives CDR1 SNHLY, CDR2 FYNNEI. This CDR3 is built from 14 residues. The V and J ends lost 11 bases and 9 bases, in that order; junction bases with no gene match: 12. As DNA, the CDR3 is TGTGCCGGCTGGGGACAGGGGGATAATACTGAGCAGTTCTTC. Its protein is CAGWGQGDNTEQFF.

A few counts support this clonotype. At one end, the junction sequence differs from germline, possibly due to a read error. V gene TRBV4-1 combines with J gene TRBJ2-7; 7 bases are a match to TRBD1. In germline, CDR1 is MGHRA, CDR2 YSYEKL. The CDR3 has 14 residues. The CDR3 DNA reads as TGCGCCAGTAGCCAAGAACAGGGGAGTCACGAGCAGTACTTC. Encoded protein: CASSQEQGSHEQYF.

The CDR3 loop reads CSGKGQTYEQYF. CDR3 coding DNA: TGCAGCGGAAAGGGACAGACCTACGAGCAGTACTTC. The chain combines TRBV29-1 with TRBJ2-7, with TRBD1 matching 7 bases. J was trimmed by 2 bases and V by 7 bases; bases with no gene match: 5. This CDR3 contains 12 residues. The germline V gene encodes CDR1 SQVTM and CDR2 ANQGSEA.

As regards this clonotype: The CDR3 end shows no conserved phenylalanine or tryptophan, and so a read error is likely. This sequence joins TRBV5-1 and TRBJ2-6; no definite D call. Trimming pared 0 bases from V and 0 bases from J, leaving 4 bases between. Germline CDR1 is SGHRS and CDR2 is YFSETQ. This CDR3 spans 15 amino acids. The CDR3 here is CASSLDVSGANVLTL. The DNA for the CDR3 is TGCGCCAGCAGCTTGGACGTCTCTGGGGCCAACGTCCTGACTTTA.

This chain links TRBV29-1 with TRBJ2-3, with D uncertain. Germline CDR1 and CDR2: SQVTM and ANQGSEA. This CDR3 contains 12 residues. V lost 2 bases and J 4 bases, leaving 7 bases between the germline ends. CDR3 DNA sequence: TGCAGCGTTGAAATTAACCCAGATACGCAGTATTTT. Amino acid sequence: CSVEINPDTQYF.

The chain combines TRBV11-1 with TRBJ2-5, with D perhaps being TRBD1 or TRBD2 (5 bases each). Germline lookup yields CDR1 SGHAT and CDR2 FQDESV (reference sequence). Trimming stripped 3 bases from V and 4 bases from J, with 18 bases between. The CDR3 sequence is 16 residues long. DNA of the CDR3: TGTGCCAGCAGCTTGGGGCGTTCGCGAGGGAGAGAGACCCAGTACTTC. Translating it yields CASSLGRSRGRETQYF.

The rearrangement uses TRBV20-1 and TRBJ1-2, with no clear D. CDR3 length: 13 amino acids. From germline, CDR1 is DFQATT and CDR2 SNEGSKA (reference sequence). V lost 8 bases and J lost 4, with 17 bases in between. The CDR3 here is CSTRTANIYGYTF. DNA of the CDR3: TGCAGTACGAGGACGGCTAATATCTATGGCTACACCTTC.

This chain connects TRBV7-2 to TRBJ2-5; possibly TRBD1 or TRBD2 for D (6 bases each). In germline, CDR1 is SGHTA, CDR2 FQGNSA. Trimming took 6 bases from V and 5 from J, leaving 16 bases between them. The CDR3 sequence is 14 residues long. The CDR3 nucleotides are TGTGCCAGCAGACCCGGGGGCCCTCGTGAGACCCAGTACTTC. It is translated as CASRPGGPRETQYF.

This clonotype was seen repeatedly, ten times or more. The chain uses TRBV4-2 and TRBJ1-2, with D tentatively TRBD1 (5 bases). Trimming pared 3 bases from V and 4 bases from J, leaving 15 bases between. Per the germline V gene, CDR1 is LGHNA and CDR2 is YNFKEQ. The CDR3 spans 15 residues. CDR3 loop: CASSQGDSRSYGYTF. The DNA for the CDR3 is TGTGCCAGCAGCCAGGGTGACAGTCGAAGCTATGGCTACACCTTC.

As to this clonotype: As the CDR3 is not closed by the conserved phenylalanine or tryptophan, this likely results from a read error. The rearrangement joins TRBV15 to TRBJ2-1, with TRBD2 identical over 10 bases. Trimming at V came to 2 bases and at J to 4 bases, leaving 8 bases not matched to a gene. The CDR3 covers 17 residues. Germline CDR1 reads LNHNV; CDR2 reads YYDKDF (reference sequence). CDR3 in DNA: TGTGCCACCAGCAGATCTAGCGGGGGAGTCTATTACAATGAGCAGTTCCTC. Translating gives CATSRSSGGVYYNEQFL.

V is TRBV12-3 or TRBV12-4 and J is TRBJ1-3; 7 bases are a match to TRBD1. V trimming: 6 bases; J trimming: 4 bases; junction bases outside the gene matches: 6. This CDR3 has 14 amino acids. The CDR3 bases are TGTGCCAGCAGGCTAACAGGGGACGGAAACACCATATATTTT. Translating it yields CASRLTGDGNTIYF.

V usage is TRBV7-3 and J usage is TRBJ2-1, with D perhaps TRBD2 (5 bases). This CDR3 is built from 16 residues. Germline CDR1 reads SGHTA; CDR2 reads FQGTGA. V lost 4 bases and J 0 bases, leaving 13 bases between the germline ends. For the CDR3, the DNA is TGTGCCAGCAGCTACAGCGGCCCCAGCTCCTACAATGAGCAGTTCTTC. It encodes CASSYSGPSSYNEQFF.

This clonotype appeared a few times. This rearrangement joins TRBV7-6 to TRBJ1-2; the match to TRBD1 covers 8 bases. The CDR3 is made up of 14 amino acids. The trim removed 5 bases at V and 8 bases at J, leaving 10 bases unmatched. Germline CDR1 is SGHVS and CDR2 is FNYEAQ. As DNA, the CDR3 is TGTGCCAGCAGCCCGCACAGGGGGGCTGAGGGCTACACCTTC. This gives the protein CASSPHRGAEGYTF.

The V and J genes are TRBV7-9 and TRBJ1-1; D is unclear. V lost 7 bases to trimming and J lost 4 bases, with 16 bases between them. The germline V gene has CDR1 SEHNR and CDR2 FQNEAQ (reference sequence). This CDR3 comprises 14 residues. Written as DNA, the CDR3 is TGTGCCAGCAATCGAGTGGGGTTTAGCACTGAAGCTTTCTTT. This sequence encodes CASNRVGFSTEAFF.

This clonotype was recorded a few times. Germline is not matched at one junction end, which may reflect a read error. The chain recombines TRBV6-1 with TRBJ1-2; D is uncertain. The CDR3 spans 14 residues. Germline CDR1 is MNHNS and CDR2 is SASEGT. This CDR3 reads CASSEVAKNYGYTF. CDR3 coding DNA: TGTGCCAGCAGCGAAGTCGCAAAGAACTATGGCTACACCTTC.

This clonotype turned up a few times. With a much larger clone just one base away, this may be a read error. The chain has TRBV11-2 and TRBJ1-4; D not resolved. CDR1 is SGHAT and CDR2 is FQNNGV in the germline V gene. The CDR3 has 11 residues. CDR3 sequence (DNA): TGTGCCAGCAGCTTAGATGAAAAACGGTTTTTT. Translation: CASSLDEKRFF.

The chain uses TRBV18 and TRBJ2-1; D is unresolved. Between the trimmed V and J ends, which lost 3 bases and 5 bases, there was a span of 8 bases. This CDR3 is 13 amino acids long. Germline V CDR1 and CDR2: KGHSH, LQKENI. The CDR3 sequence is CASSPTHNNEQFF. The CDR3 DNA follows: TGTGCCAGCTCACCGACACACAACAATGAGCAGTTCTTC.

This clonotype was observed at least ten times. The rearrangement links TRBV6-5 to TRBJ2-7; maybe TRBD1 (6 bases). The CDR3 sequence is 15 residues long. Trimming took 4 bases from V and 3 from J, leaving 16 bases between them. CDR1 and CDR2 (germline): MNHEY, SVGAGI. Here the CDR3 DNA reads TGTGCCAGCAGTTCAGGCCGGGCAGGGGACTACGAGCAGTACTTC. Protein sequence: CASSSGRAGDYEQYF.

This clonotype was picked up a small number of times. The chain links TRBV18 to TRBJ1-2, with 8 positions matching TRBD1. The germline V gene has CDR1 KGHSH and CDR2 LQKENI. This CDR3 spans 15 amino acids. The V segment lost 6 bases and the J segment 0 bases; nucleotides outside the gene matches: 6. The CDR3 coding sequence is TGTGCCAGCTCGACAGGGGCCCAAGCTAACTATGGCTACACCTTC. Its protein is CASSTGAQANYGYTF.